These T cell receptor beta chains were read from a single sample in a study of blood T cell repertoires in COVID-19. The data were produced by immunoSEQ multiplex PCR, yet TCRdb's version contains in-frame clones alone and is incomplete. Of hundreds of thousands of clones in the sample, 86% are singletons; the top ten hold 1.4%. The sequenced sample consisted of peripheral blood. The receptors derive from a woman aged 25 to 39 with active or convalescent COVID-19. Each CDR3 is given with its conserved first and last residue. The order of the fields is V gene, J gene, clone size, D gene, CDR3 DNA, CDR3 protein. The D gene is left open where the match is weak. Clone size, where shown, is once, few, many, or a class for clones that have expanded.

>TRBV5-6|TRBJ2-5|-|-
TGTGCCAGCAGCTTGCTGCGGGAGACCCAGTACTTC
CASSLLRETQYF
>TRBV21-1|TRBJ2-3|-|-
TGTGCCAGCGAACAATATCTTAGCGGGGGGAGCACAGATACGCAGTATTTT
CASEQYLSGGSTDTQYF
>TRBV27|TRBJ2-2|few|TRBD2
TGTGCCAGCAGTCCAGGACTAGCCGGGGAGCTGTTTTTT
CASSPGLAGELFF
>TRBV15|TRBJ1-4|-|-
TGTGCCACCAGCAGCAGGTACAGGGTCAATGAAAAACTGTTTTTT
CATSSRYRVNEKLFF
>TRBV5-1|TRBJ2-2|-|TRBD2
TGCGCCAGCAGCTGGGGTGCTAGCGGGGATCACACCGGGGAGCTGTTTTTT
CASSWGASGDHTGELFF
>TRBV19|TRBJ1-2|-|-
TGTGCCAGTACCCCTAGCGGTCTGAGCTACACCTTC
CASTPSGLSYTF
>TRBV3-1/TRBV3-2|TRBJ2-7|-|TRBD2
TGTGCCAGCAGAAAAGGTCCTCTGGCTAGCGGGGGGGCGGACGAGCAGTACTTC
CASRKGPLASGGADEQYF
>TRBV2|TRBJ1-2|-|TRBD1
TGTGCCACTAAGACTAGAGACAGGGGCTATGGCTACACCTTC
CATKTRDRGYGYTF
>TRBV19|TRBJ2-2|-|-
TGTGCCAGTAGTAAGGACAGAGAGAACACCGGGGAGCTGTTTTTT
CASSKDRENTGELFF
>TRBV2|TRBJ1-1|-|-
TGTGCCAGCACTCCTTACACTGAAGCTTTCTTT
CASTPYTEAFF
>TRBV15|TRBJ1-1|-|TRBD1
TGTGCCACCAGCAGAGATATCCCAGGGGGCGGTTTGAACACTGAAGCTTTCTTT
CATSRDIPGGGLNTEAFF
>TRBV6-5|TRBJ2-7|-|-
TGTGCCAGCAGTTACTCGGGTTTAGGACTTTCCTACGAGCAGTACTTC
CASSYSGLGLSYEQYF
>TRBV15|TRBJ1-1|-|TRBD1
TGTGCCACCAGCAGAGATGTTGTGACAGGGGCCGAAGGGGGTTACTTT
CATSRDVVTGAEGGYF
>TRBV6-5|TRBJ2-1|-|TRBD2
TGTGCCAGCAGTTTAGCGGGAGCCTCCAATGAGCAGTTCTTC
CASSLAGASNEQFF
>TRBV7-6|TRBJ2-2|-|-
TGTGCCAGCAGCTTATGGGGACACGGAATGAACCTGGGGAACACCGGGGAGCTGTTTTTT
CASSLWGHGMNLGNTGELFF
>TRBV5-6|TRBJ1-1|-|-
TGTGCCAGCGGGTCGGGACTCTTTGAAGCTTTCTTT
CASGSGLFEAFF
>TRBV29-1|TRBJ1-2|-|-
TGCAGCGTTGAAGATCCCGACAGGCCCGCTTATGGCTACACCTTC
CSVEDPDRPAYGYTF
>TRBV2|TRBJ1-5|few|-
TGTGCCAGCAGCGGGGGGAGCAATCAGCCCCAGCATTTT
CASSGGSNQPQHF
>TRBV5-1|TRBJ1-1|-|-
TGCGCCAGCAGCGACGAAGGGGGGAACACTGAAGCTTTCTTT
CASSDEGGNTEAFF
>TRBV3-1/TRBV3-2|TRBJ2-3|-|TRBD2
TGTGCCAGCAGCCAGAGGATGCTAGCGGGGGATAGCACAGATACGCAGTATTTT
CASSQRMLAGDSTDTQYF
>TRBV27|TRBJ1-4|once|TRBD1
TGTGCCAGCACGTCGACAGGGGCTAATGAAAAACTGTTTTTT
CASTSTGANEKLFF
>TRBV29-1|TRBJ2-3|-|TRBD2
TGCAGCGTTGGACGAGCGGGAGGGACAGATACGCAGTATTTT
CSVGRAGGTDTQYF